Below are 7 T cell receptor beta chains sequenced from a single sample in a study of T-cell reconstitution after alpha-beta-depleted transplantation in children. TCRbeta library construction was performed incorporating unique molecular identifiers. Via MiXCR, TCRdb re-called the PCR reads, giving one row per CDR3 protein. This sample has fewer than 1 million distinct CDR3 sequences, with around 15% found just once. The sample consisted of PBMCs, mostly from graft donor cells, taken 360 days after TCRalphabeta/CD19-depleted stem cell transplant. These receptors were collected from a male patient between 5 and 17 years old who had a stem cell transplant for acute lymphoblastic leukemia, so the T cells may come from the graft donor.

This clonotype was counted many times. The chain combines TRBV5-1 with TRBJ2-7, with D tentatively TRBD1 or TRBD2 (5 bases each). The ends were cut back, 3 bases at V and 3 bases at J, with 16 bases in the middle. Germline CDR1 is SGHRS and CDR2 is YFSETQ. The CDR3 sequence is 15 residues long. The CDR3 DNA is TGCGCCAGCAGCTCTTACGGGACGGTGAACTACGAGCAGTACTTC. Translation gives CASSSYGTVNYEQYF. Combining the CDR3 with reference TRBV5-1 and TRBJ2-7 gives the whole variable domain KAGVTQTPRYLIKTRGQQVTLSCSPISGHRSVSWYQQTPGQGLQFLFEYFSETQRNKGNFPGRFSGRQFSNSRSEMNVSTLELGDSALYLCASSSYGTVNYEQYFGPGTRLTVT.

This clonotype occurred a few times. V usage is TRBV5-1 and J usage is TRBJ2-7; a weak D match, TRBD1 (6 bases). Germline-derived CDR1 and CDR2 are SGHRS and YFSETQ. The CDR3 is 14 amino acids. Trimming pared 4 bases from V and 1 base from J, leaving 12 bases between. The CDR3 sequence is CASSRGHVSYEQYF. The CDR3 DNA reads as TGCGCCAGCAGCCGGGGACACGTTTCCTACGAGCAGTACTTC.

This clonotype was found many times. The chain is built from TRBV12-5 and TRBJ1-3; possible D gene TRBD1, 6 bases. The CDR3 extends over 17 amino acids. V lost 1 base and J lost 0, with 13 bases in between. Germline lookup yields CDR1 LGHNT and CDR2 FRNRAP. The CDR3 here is CASGLAATGYSGNTIYF. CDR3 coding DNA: TGTGCTAGTGGTTTGGCCGCGACAGGCTACTCTGGAAACACCATATATTTT.

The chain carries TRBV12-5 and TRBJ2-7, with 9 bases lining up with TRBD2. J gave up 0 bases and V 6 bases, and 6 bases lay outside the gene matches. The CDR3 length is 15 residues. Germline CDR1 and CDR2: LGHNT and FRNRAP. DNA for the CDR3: TGTGCTAGTGGGGATCTAGCGGGGACCTCCTACGAGCAGTACTTC. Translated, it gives CASGDLAGTSYEQYF.

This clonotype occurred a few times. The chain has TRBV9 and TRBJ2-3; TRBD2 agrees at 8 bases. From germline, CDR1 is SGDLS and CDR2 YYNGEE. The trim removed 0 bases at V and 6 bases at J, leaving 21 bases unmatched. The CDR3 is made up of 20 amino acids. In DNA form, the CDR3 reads TGTGCCAGCAGCGTAGGGTTCCGCGGGGGGACTAGAGGGTACCCGGATACGCAGTATTTT. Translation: CASSVGFRGGTRGYPDTQYF.

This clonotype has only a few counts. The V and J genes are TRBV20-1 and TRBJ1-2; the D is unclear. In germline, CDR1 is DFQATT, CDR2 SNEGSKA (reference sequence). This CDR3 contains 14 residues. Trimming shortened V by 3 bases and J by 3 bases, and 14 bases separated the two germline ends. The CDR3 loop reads CSASWTSRDYGYTF. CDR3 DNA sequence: TGCAGTGCTAGTTGGACCTCGAGGGACTATGGCTACACCTTC.

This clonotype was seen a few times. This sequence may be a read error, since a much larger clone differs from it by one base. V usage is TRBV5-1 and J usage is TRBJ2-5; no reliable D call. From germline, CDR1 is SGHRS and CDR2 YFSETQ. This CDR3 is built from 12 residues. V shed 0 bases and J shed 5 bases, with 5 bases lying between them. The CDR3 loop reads CASSLVFETQYF. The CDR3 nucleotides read TGCGCCAGCAGCTTGGTGTTTGAGACCCAGTACTTC.